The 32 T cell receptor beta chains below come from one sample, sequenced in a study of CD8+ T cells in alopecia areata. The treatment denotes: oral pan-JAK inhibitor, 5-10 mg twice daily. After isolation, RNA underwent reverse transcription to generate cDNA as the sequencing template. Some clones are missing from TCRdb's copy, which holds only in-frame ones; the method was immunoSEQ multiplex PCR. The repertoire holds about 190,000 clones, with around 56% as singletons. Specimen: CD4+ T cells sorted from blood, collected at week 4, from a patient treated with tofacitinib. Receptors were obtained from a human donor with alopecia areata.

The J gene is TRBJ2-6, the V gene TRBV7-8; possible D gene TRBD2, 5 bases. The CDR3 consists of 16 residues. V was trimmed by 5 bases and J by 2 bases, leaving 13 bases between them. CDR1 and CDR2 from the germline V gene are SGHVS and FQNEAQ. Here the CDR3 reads CASSTSSVAGANVLTF. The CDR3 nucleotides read TGTGCCAGCAGCACTAGTTCGGTAGCTGGGGCCAACGTCCTGACTTTC.

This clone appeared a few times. The CDR3, as DNA: TGTGCCAGCAGCTTAGTTGGAGGGAATTCCTACGAGCAGTACTTC. Amino acid sequence: CASSLVGGNSYEQYF. The V call is TRBV7-2, the J call TRBJ2-7, with a weak D call TRBD2 (6 bases). Trimming cost V 1 base and J 1 base, with 11 bases left between them. Germline V gene lookup returns CDR1 SGHTA and CDR2 FQGNSA. The CDR3 totals 15 residues.

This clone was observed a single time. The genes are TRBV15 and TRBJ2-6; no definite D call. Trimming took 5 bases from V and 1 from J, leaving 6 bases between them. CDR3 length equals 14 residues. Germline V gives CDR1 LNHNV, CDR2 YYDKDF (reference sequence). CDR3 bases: TGTGCCACCAGCCTACTATCTGGGGCCAACGTCCTGACTTTC. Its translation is CATSLLSGANVLTF.

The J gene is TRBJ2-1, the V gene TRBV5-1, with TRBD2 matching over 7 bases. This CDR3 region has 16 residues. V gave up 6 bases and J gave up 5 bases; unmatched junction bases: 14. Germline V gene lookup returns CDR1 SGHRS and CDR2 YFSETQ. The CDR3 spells CASTWMRLADNNEQFF. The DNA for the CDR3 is TGCGCCAGCACCTGGATGCGGCTAGCGGACAACAATGAGCAGTTCTTC.

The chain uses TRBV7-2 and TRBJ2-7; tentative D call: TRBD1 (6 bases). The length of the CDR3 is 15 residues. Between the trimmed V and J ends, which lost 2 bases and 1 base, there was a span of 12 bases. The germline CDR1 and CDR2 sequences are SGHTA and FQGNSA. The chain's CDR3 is CASSLSARGSYEQYF. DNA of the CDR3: TGTGCCAGCAGCTTATCCGCCAGGGGATCCTACGAGCAGTACTTC.

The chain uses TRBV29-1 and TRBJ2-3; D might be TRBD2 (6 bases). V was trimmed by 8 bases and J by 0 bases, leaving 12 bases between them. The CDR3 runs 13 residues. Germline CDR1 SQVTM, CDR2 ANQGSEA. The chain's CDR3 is CSYRGTSTDTQYF. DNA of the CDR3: TGCAGCTATCGGGGGACTAGCACAGATACGCAGTATTTT.

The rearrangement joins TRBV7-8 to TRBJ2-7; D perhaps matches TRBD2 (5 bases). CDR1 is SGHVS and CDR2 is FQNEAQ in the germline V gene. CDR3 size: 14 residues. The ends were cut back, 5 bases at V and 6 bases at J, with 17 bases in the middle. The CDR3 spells CASSPPGLRIEQYF. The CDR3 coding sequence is TGTGCCAGCAGCCCACCCGGACTGAGGATCGAGCAGTACTTC.

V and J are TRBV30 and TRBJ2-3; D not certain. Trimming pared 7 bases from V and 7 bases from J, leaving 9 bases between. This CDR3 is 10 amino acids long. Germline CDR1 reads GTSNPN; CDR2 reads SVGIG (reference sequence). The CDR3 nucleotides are TGTGCCTCGGAGCACCATACGCAGTATTTT. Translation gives CASEHHTQYF.

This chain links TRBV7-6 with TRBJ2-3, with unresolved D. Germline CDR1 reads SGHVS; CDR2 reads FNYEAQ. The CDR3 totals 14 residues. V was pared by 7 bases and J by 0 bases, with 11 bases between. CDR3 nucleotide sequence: TGTGCCAGCACGAAGGGTCCCAGCACAGATACGCAGTATTTT. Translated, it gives CASTKGPSTDTQYF.

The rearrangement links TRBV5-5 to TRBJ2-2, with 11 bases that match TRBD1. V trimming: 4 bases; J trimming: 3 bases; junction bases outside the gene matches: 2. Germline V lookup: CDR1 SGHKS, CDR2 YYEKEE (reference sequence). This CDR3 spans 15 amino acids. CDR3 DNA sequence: TGTGCCAGCAGCCGGACAGGGGGCGACACCGGGGAGCTGTTTTTT. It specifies CASSRTGGDTGELFF.

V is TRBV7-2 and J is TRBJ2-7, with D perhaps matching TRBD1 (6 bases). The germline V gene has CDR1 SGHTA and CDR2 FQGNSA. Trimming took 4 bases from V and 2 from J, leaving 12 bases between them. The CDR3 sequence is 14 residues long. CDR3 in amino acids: CASSSRQAAYEQYF. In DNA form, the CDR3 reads TGTGCCAGCAGCTCAAGACAGGCCGCCTACGAGCAGTACTTC.

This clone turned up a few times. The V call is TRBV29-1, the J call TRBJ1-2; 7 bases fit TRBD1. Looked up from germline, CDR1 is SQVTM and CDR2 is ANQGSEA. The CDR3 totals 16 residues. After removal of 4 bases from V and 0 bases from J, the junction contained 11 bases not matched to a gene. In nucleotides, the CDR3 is TGCAGCGTTGTGGTCTTGGGACAGCTCGCTAACTATGGCTACACCTTC. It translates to CSVVVLGQLANYGYTF.

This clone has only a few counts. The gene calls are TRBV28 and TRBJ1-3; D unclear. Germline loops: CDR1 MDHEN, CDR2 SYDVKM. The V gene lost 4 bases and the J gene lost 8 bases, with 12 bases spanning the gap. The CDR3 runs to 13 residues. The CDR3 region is CASSSPLLDTIYF. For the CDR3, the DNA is TGTGCCAGCAGTTCTCCTTTGTTAGACACCATATATTTT.

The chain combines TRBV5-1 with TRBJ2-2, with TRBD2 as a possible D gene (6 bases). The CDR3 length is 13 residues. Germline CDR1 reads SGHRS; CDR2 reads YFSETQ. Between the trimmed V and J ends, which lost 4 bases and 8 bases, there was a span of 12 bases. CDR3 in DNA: TGCGCCAGCAGCAGACTAGAGAAGGGGGAGCTGTTTTTT. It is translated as CASSRLEKGELFF.

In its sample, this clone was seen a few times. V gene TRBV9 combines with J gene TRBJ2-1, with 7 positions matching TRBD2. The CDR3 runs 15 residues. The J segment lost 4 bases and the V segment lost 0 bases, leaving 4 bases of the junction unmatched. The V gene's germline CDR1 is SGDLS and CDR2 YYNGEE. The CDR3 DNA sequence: TGTGCCAGCAGCGTAGCGGCGGGAGCTTACAATGAGCAGTTCTTC. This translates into CASSVAAGAYNEQFF.

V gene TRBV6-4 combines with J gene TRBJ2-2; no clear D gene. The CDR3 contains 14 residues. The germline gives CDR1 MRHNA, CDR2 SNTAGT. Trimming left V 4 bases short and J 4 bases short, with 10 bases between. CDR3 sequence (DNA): TGTGCCAGCAGTGGAGACCCGCGCACCGGGGAGCTGTTTTTT. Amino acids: CASSGDPRTGELFF.

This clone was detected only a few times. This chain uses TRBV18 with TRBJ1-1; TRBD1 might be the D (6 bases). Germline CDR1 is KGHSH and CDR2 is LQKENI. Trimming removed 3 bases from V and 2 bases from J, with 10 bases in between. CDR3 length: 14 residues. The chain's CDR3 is CASSPTGINTEAFF. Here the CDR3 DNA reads TGTGCCAGCTCACCTACAGGGATCAACACTGAAGCTTTCTTT.

CDR3 sequence reads: CASSFVGESSADTQYF. The CDR3 DNA is TGTGCCAGCAGCTTTGTGGGGGAATCATCGGCAGATACGCAGTATTTT. The genes are TRBV5-6 and TRBJ2-3; D may correspond to TRBD1 or TRBD2 (5 bases each). V lost 2 bases and J 4 bases, leaving 17 bases between the germline ends. The germline gives CDR1 SGHDT, CDR2 YYEEEE. This CDR3 region has 16 residues.

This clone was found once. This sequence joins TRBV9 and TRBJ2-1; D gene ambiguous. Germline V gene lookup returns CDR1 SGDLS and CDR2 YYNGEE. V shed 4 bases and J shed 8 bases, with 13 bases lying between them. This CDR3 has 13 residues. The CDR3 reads CASSIRLRDEQFF. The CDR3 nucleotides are TGTGCCAGCAGCATAAGACTCCGTGATGAGCAGTTCTTC.

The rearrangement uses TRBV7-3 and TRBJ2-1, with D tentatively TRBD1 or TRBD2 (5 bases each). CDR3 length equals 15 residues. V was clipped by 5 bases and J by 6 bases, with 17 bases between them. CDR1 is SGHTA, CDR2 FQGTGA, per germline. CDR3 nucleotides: TGTGCCAGCAGCCGCAGGGACGGTCGGTCCAATGAGCAGTTCTTC. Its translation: CASSRRDGRSNEQFF.

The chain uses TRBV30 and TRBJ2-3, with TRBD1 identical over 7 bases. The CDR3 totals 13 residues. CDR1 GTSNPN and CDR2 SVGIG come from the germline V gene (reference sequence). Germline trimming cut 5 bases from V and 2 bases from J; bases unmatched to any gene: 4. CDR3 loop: CAWATGFTDTQYF. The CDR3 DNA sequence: TGTGCCTGGGCGACAGGGTTCACAGATACGCAGTATTTT.

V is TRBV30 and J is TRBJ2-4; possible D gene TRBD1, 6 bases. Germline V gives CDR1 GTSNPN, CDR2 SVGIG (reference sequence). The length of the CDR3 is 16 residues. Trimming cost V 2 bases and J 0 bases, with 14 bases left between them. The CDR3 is CAWSTGTPLAKNIQYF. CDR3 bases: TGTGCCTGGAGTACCGGGACACCCTTAGCCAAAAACATTCAGTACTTC.

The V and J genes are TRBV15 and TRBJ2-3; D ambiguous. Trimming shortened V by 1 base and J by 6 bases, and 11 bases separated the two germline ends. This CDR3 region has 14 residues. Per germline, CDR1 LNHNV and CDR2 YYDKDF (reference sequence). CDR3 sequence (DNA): TGTGCCACCAGCAGAGCAGACCCCGGGGATACGCAGTATTTT. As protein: CATSRADPGDTQYF. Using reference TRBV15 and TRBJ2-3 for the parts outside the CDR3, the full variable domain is DAMVIQNPRYQVTQFGKPVTLSCSQTLNHNVMYWYQQKSSQAPKLLFHYYDKDFNNEADTPDNFQSRRPNTSFCFLDIRSPGLGDTAMYLCATSRADPGDTQYFGPGTRLTVL.

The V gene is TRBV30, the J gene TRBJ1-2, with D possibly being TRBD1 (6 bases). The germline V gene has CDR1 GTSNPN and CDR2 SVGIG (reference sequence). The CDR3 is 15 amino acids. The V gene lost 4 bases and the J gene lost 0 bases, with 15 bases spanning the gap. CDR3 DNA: TGTGCCTGGATCCGACGGGACAAAGCTAACTATGGCTACACCTTC. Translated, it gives CAWIRRDKANYGYTF.

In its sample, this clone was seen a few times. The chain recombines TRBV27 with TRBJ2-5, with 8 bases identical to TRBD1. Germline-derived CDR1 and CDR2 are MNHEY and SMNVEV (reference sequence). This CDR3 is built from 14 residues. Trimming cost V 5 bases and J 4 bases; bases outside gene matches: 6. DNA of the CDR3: TGTGCCAGCAGTGCCAGGGGGCTCGGAGAGACCCAGTACTTC. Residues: CASSARGLGETQYF.

CDR3 bases: TGTGCCAGCAGCCGCAGAGTGCCGCCGGGGACCGGGGAGCTGTTTTTT. This gives the protein CASSRRVPPGTGELFF. The rearrangement uses TRBV7-2 and TRBJ2-2; D may be TRBD2 (5 bases). The CDR3 contains 16 residues. Germline CDR1 is SGHTA and CDR2 is FQGNSA. With 5 bases removed from V and 5 bases from J, the gap between germline ends came to 18 bases.

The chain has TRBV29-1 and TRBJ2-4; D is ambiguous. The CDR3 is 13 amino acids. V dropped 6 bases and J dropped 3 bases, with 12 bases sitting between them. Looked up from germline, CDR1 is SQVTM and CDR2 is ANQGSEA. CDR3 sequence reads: CSVSVTDKNIQYF. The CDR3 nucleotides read TGCAGCGTCTCCGTGACGGACAAAAACATTCAGTACTTC.

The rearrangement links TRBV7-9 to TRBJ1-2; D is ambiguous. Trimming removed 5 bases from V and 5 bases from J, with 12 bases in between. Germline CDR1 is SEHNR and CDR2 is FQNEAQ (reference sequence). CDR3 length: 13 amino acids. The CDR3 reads CASSADPKYGYTF. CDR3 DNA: TGTGCCAGCAGCGCGGACCCGAAGTATGGCTACACCTTC.

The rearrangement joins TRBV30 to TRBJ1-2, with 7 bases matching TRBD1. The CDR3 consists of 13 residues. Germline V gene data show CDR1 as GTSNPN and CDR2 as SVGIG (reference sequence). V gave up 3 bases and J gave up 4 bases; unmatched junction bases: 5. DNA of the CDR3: TGTGCCTGGAGCCAGGGACAGATCTATGGCTACACCTTC. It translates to CAWSQGQIYGYTF.

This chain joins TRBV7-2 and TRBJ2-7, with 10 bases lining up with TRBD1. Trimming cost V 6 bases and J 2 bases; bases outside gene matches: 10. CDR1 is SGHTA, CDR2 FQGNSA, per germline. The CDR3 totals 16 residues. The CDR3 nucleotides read TGTGCCAGCAGTTTAAAGTCAGGACAGGGGGCCTACGAGCAGTACTTC. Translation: CASSLKSGQGAYEQYF. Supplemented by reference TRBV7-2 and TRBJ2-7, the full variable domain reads GAGVSQSPSNKVTEKGKDVELRCDPISGHTALYWYRQSLGQGLEFLIYFQGNSAPDKSGLPSDRFSAERTGGSVSTLTIQRTQQEDSAVYLCASSLKSGQGAYEQYFGPGTRLTVT.

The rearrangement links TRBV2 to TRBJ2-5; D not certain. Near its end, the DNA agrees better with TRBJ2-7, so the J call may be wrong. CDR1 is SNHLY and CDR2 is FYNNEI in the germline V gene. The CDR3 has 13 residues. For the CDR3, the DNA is TGTGCCAGCATGCTGCCTGGCTCCTACGAGCAGTACTTC. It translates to CASMLPGSYEQYF.

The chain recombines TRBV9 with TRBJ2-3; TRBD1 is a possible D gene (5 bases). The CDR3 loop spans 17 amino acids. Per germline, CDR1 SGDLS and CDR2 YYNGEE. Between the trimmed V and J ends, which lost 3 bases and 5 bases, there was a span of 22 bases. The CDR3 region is CASSALRGAPTVDTQYF. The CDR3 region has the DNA TGTGCCAGCAGCGCTCTAAGGGGCGCTCCAACCGTAGATACGCAGTATTTT.